A selection of T cell receptor beta chains follows, all from one sample in a study of blood T cell repertoires in COVID-19. TCRdb keeps only in-frame clones here, not all; method: immunoSEQ multiplex PCR. The table has 17,000 or so clones, around 73% seen once. Sequencing was performed on peripheral blood. The receptors were gathered from a man aged 55 to 70 with active or convalescent COVID-19. The CDR3 runs from the conserved cysteine through the conserved F or W. The order of the fields is CDR3 DNA, CDR3 protein, clone size, V gene, D gene, J gene. The D gene is left open where the match is weak. Clone size is stated in some rows and not others, as once, few, many or a class when expanded.

cdr3_nt: TGCGCCAGCAGCCAAGGAGCCATTGCTGGGGAGCTGTTTTTT
cdr3_aa: CASSQGAIAGELFF
clone_size: -
v_call: TRBV4-1
d_call: -
j_call: TRBJ2-2

cdr3_nt: TGTGCCAGCAGTTATCAGGGGGCGCCAAGCGGCTACACCTTC
cdr3_aa: CASSYQGAPSGYTF
clone_size: -
v_call: TRBV6-5
d_call: TRBD1
j_call: TRBJ1-2

cdr3_nt: TGTGCCAGCAGCTTAGTTGGGCTCGGCGAGCAGTACTTC
cdr3_aa: CASSLVGLGEQYF
clone_size: -
v_call: TRBV7-9
d_call: -
j_call: TRBJ2-7

cdr3_nt: TGTGCCATCAGTGGGTCAAGGACAGGGGGCGTAAAACTGTTTTTT
cdr3_aa: CAISGSRTGGVKLFF
clone_size: -
v_call: TRBV10-3
d_call: TRBD1
j_call: TRBJ1-4

cdr3_nt: TGTGCCAGCAGCCCGATTCTAGTAGCGGGGGGTTCTGAGCAGTTCTTC
cdr3_aa: CASSPILVAGGSEQFF
clone_size: once
v_call: TRBV14
d_call: TRBD2
j_call: TRBJ2-1

cdr3_nt: TGTGCTAGTGGGGCCAGGCTAGCGGGCAAATCAGATACGCAGTATTTT
cdr3_aa: CASGARLAGKSDTQYF
clone_size: -
v_call: TRBV12-5
d_call: TRBD2
j_call: TRBJ2-3

cdr3_nt: TGTGCCACCAGCCAGAACACCGGGGAGCTGTTTTTT
cdr3_aa: CATSQNTGELFF
clone_size: -
v_call: TRBV24-1
d_call: -
j_call: TRBJ2-2

cdr3_nt: TGTGCCAGCAGCGGGGAGCGGTACAATGAGCAGTTCTTC
cdr3_aa: CASSGERYNEQFF
clone_size: few
v_call: TRBV5-6
d_call: -
j_call: TRBJ2-1

cdr3_nt: TGTGCCAGCAGTGGCGCACCGGGACAGGGACGCAATCAGCCCCAGCATTTT
cdr3_aa: CASSGAPGQGRNQPQHF
clone_size: few
v_call: TRBV2
d_call: TRBD1
j_call: TRBJ1-5

cdr3_nt: TGCAGCGGACAGGGTAGCTATGGCTACACCTTC
cdr3_aa: CSGQGSYGYTF
clone_size: -
v_call: TRBV29-1
d_call: TRBD1
j_call: TRBJ1-2

cdr3_nt: TGTGCCAGCAGCCAAGTAAAAGCGGGGGCCACAGATACGCAGTATTTT
cdr3_aa: CASSQVKAGATDTQYF
clone_size: -
v_call: TRBV3-1/TRBV3-2
d_call: TRBD2
j_call: TRBJ2-3

cdr3_nt: TGTGCCAGCAGTTTTAAGGGCGAGCGGATCCGTTGGGGGGACGAGCAGTACTTC
cdr3_aa: CASSFKGERIRWGDEQYF
clone_size: -
v_call: TRBV28
d_call: -
j_call: TRBJ2-7

cdr3_nt: TGTGCCTGGAGTTCACAGGGTGGCAATCAGCCCCAGCATTTT
cdr3_aa: CAWSSQGGNQPQHF
clone_size: -
v_call: TRBV30
d_call: -
j_call: TRBJ1-5

cdr3_nt: TGTGCCAGCAGTAGGGGCGGGGGTGAAAAACTGTTTTTT
cdr3_aa: CASSRGGGEKLFF
clone_size: -
v_call: TRBV6-5
d_call: -
j_call: TRBJ1-4

cdr3_nt: TGTGCCAGCAGCTCACAGGGGGCTGGTTCACCCCTCCACTTT
cdr3_aa: CASSSQGAGSPLHF
clone_size: -
v_call: TRBV11-2
d_call: TRBD1
j_call: TRBJ1-6

cdr3_nt: TGTGCCAGCAGTTACCTAGCGGTTAGCACAGATACGCAGTATTTT
cdr3_aa: CASSYLAVSTDTQYF
clone_size: -
v_call: TRBV2
d_call: TRBD2
j_call: TRBJ2-3

cdr3_nt: TGTGCCAGCAGCAGATCGGGAGTACCCTACGAGCAGTACTTC
cdr3_aa: CASSRSGVPYEQYF
clone_size: once
v_call: TRBV13
d_call: -
j_call: TRBJ2-7

cdr3_nt: TGCGCCAGCTCGGACTATGTGGAGACCCAGTACTTC
cdr3_aa: CASSDYVETQYF
clone_size: -
v_call: TRBV10-1
d_call: -
j_call: TRBJ2-5

cdr3_nt: TGTGCCAGCACCGGGGCGGGAGTAAAGGTGTTTTTT
cdr3_aa: CASTGAGVKVFF
clone_size: -
v_call: TRBV12-3/TRBV12-4
d_call: TRBD2
j_call: TRBJ2-2

cdr3_nt: TGCGCCAGCAGCTTGACCGGGTCCTTCCAAGAGACCCAGTACTTC
cdr3_aa: CASSLTGSFQETQYF
clone_size: -
v_call: TRBV5-1
d_call: -
j_call: TRBJ2-5

cdr3_nt: TGTGCCAGCAGCTCACAGGGGAAACCCTACGAGCAGTACTTC
cdr3_aa: CASSSQGKPYEQYF
clone_size: -
v_call: TRBV7-7
d_call: TRBD1
j_call: TRBJ2-7

cdr3_nt: TGTGCCAGCCCGCGACAGGGCCCGGGCGAGCAGTACTTC
cdr3_aa: CASPRQGPGEQYF
clone_size: -
v_call: TRBV11-2
d_call: TRBD1
j_call: TRBJ2-7